The source of this TCR beta chain is a study of blood T cell repertoires in COVID-19. Trimming removed 0 bases at V and 4 bases at J, with 12 bases between. The CDR3 sequence is 15 residues long. The V gene's germline CDR1 is MNHEY and CDR2 SMNVEV (reference sequence). The protocol was immunoSEQ multiplex PCR, while the TCRdb copy is restricted to in-frame clones and leaves out a portion. The sample shows 150,000 or so clones, roughly 79% of them seen only once. Sequencing was done on a sample of peripheral blood. The chain is built from TRBV27 and TRBJ1-2; weak D call: TRBD1 (5 bases). The receptor comes from a human donor with acute or convalescent COVID-19. The donor label of this sample is uncertain. CDR3 sequence (DNA): TGTGCCAGCAGTTTATCGCGGGAGGGGATCTATGGCTACACCTTC. This codes for CASSLSREGIYGYTF.